This T cell receptor beta chain was observed in a study of cytomegalovirus exposure and HLA in healthy donors. Researchers ran the PCR with 60 Vbeta and 13 Jbeta primers. Produced via immunoSEQ multiplex PCR; TCRdb's table is partial and in-frame only. The table has just over 150,000 clones, approximately 78% seen once. About this clone: What it recognizes is unknown.

Broader study findings: Both high specificity and high sensitivity reportedly marked the classifier's diagnosis of cytomegalovirus status. It emerged from a later analysis that several of the most significant clusters appeared to be linked to common viral pathogens. As a later analysis showed, a missense DCLRE1C variant was linked to trimming of TCR beta V- and J-genes.

Donors had nominal health at sampling but likely had unrecorded immune exposures. The CDR3 spans 13 residues. Deletions cut 6 bases from V and 1 base from J, with 7 bases between. The germline V gene encodes CDR1 MNHNS and CDR2 SASEGT. The source is a middle-aged woman in good health and CMV-seronegative. What was sequenced was PBMCs. This chain links TRBV6-1 with TRBJ1-3; D ambiguous. CDR3 nucleotide sequence: TGTGCCAGCAGCGCCCGGTCTGGAAACACCATATATTTT. This encodes CASSARSGNTIYF.